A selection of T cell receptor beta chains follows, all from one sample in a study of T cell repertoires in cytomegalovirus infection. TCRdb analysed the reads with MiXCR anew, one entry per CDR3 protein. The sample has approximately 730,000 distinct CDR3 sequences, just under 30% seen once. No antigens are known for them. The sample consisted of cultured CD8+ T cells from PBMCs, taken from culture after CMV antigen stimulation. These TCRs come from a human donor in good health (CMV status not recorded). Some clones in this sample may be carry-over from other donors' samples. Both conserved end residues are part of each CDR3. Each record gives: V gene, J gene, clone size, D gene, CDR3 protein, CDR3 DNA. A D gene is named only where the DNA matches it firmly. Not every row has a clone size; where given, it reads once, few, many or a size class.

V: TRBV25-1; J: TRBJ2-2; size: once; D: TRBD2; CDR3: CASSDGLAGNTGELFF; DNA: TGTGCCAGCAGTGATGGACTAGCGGGAAATACCGGGGAGCTGTTTTTT
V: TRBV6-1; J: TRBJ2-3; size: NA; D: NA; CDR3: CASSDRVSDTQYF; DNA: TGTGCCAGCAGTGACAGGGTCTCAGATACGCAGTATTTT
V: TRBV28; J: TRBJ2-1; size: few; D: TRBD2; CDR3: CASGLLAGENEQFF; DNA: TGTGCCAGCGGACTACTAGCGGGGGAAAATGAGCAGTTCTTC
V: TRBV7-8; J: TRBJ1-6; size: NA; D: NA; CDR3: CASSSTETNSPLHF; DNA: TGTGCCAGCAGCTCGACGGAAACGAATTCACCCCTCCACTTT
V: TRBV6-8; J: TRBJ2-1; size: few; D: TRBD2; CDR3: CASGLRDYSNEQFF; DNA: TGTGCCAGCGGCCTCCGGGACTACTCCAATGAGCAGTTCTTC
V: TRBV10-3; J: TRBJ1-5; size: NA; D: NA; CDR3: CAISDKGPNQPQHF; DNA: TGTGCCATCAGTGATAAGGGTCCCAATCAGCCCCAGCATTTT
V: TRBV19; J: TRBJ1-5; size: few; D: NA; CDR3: CASSQAGGQPQHF; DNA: TGTGCCAGTAGCCAAGCGGGGGGTCAGCCCCAGCATTTT
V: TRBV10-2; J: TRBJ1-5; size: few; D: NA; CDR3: CASSDKLGNQPQHF; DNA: TGCGCCAGCAGTGACAAGCTCGGCAATCAGCCCCAGCATTTT
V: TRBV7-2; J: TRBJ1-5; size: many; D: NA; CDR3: CASGQGSNQPQHF; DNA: TGTGCCAGCGGGCAGGGAAGCAATCAGCCCCAGCATTTT
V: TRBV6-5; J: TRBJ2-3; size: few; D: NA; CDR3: CASRGPDTQYF; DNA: TGTGCCAGCAGAGGACCGGATACGCAGTATTTT
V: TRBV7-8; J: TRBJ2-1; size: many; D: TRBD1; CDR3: CASSEDRDPYNEQFF; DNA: TGTGCCAGCAGCGAGGACAGGGATCCCTACAATGAGCAGTTCTTC